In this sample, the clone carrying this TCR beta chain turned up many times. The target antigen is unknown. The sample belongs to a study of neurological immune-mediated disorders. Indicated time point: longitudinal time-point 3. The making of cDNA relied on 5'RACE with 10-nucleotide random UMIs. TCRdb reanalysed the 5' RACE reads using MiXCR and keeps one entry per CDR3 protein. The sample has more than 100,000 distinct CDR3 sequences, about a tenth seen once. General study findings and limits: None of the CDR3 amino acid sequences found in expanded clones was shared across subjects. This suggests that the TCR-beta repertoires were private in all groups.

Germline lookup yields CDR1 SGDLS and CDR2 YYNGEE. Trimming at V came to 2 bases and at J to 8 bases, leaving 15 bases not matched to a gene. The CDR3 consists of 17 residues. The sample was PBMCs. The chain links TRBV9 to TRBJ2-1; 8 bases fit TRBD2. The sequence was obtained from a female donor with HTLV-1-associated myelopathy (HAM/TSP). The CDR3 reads CASSVSMGGGGQDEQFF. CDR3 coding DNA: TGTGCCAGCAGCGTTAGCATGGGGGGCGGGGGGCAGGATGAGCAGTTCTTC.